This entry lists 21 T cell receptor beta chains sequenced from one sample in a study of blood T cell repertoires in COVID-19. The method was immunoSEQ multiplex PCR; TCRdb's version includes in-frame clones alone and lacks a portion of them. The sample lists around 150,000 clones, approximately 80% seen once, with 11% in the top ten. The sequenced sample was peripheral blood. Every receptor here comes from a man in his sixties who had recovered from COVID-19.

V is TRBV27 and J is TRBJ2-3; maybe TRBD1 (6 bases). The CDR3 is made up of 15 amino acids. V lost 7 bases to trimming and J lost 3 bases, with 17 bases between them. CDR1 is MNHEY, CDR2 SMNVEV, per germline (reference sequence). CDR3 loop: CASTRGTLGTDTQYF. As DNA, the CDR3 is TGTGCCAGCACCAGAGGGACATTGGGGACAGATACGCAGTATTTT.

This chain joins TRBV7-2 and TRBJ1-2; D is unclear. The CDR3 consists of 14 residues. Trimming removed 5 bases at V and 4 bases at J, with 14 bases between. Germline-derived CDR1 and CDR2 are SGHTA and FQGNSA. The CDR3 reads CASSPWREGYGYTF. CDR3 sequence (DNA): TGTGCCAGCAGCCCCTGGCGGGAGGGCTATGGCTACACCTTC.

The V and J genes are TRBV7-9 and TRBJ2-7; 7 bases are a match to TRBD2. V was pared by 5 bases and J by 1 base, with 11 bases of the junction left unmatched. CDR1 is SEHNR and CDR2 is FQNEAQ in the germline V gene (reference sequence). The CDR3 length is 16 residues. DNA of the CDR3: TGTGCCAGCAGCCCCTCTTTTAGGGAGGGATCCTACGAGCAGTACTTC. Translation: CASSPSFREGSYEQYF.

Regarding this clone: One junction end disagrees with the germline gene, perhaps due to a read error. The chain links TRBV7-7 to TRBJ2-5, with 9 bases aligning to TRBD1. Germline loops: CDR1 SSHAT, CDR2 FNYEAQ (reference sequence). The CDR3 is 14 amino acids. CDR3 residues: CASSFDRGWETQYF. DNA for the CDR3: TGTGCTAGCAGCTTTGACAGGGGGTGGGAGACCCAGTACTTC.

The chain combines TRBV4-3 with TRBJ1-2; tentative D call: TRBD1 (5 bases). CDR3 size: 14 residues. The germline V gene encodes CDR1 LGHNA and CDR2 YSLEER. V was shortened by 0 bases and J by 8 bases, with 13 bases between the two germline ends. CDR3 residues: CASSQDWQGGGYTF. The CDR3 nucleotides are TGCGCCAGCAGCCAAGATTGGCAGGGCGGAGGCTACACCTTC.

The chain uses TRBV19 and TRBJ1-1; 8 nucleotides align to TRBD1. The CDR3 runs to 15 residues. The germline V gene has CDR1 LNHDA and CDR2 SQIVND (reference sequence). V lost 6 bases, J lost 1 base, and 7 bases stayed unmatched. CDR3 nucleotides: TGTGCCAGTAGGAGGGACAGGCATAAGAACACTGAAGCTTTCTTT. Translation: CASRRDRHKNTEAFF. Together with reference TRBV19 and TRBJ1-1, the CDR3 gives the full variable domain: DGGITQSPKYLFRKEGQNVTLSCEQNLNHDAMYWYRQDPGQGLRLIYYSQIVNDFQKGDIAEGYSVSREKKESFPLTVTSAQKNPTAFYLCASRRDRHKNTEAFFGQGTRLTVV.

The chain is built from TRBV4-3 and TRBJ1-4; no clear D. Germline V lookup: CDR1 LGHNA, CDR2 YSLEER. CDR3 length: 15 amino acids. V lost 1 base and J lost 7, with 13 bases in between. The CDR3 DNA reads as TGCGCCAGCAGCCAAGTCGAGTTAAGGAGTGAAAAACTGTTTTTT. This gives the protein CASSQVELRSEKLFF.

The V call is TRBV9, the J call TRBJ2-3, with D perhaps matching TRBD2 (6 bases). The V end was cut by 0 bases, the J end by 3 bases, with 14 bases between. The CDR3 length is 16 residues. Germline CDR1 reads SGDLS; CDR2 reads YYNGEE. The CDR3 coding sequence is TGTGCCAGCAGCGTAGGCGGGGCGGCAGGGACAGATACGCAGTATTTT. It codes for CASSVGGAAGTDTQYF.

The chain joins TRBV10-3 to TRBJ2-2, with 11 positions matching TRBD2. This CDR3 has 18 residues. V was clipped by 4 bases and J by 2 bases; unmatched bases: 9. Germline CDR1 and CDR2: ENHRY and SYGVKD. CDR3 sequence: CAISGASGGIFNTGELFF. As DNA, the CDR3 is TGTGCCATCAGTGGGGCTAGCGGGGGGATATTTAACACCGGGGAGCTGTTTTTT.

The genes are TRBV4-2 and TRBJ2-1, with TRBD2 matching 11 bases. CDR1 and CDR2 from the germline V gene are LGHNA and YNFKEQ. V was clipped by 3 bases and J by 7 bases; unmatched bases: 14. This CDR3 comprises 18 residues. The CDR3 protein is CASSQHPLLAGELNEQFF. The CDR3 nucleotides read TGTGCCAGCAGCCAGCACCCCTTACTAGCGGGAGAATTAAATGAGCAGTTCTTC.

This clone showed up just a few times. CDR3 nucleotides: TGCGCCAGCAGCCCACAGGGGGCTGGGGAAATGAACACTGAAGCTTTCTTT. It specifies CASSPQGAGEMNTEAFF. The V and J genes are TRBV5-1 and TRBJ1-1; 9 bases align to TRBD1. Germline trimming cut 4 bases from V and 0 bases from J; bases unmatched to any gene: 10. The CDR3 is made up of 17 amino acids. CDR1 SGHRS and CDR2 YFSETQ come from the germline V gene.

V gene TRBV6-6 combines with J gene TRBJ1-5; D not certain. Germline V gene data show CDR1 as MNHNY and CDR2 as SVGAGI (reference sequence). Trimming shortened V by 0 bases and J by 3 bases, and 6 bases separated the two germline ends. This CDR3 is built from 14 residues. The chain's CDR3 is CASSYSSINQPQHF. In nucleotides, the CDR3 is TGTGCCAGCAGTTACTCCAGTATCAATCAGCCCCAGCATTTT.

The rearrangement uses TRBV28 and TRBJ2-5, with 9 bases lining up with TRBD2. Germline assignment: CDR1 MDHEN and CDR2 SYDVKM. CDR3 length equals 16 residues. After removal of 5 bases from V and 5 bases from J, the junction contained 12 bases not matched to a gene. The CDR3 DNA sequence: TGTGCCAGCAGTGGCTCTAGCGGGACCCTCGAGGAGACCCAGTACTTC. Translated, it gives CASSGSSGTLEETQYF.

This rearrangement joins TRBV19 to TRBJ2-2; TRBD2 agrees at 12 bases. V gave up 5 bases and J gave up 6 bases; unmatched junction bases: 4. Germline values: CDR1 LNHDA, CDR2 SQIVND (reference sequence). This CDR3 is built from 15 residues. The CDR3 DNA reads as TGTGCCAGTAGTTCACTAGCGGGAGGTGCCGGGGAGCTGTTTTTT. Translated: CASSSLAGGAGELFF.

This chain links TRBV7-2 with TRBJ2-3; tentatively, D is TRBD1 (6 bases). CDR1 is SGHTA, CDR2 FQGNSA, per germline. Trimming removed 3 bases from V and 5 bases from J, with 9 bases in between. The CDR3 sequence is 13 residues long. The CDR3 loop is CASSFKTGDTQYF. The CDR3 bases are TGTGCCAGCAGCTTTAAGACAGGAGATACGCAGTATTTT.

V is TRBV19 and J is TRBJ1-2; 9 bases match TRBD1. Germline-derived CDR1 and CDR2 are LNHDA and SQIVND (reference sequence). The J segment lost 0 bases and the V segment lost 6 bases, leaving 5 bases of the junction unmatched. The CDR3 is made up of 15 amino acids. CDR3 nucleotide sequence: TGTGCCAGTAGCTTCGGGACAGGGTCTAACTATGGCTACACCTTC. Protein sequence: CASSFGTGSNYGYTF. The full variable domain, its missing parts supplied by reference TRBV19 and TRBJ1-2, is DGGITQSPKYLFRKEGQNVTLSCEQNLNHDAMYWYRQDPGQGLRLIYYSQIVNDFQKGDIAEGYSVSREKKESFPLTVTSAQKNPTAFYLCASSFGTGSNYGYTFGSGTRLTVV.

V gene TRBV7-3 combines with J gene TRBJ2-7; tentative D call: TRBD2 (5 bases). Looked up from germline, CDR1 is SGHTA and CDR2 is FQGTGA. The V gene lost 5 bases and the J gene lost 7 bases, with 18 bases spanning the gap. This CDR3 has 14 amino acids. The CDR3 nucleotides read TGTGCCAGCAGCCCAGACGGCGTGGAGGCTGAGCAGTACTTC. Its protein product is CASSPDGVEAEQYF.

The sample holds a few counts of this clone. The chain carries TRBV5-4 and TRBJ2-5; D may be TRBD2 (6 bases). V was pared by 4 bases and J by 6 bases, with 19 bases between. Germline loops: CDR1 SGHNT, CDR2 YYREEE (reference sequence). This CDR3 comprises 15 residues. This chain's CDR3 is CASSGIGGVQQTQYF. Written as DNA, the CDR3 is TGTGCCAGCAGCGGGATTGGCGGGGTCCAGCAGACCCAGTACTTC.

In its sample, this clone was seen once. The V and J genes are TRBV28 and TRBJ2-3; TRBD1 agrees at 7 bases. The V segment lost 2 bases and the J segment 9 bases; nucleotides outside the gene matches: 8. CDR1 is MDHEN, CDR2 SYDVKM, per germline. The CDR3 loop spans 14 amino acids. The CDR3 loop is CASSLIQGVQTQYF. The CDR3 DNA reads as TGTGCCAGCAGTTTAATCCAGGGGGTACAGACGCAGTATTTT.

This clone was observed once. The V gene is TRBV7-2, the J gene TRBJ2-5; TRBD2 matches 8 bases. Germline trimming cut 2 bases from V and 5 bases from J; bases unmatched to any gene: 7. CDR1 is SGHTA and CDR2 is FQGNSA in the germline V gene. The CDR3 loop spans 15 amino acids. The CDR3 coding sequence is TGTGCCAGCAGCTTAACTAGCGGACTCGGCGAGACCCAGTACTTC. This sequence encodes CASSLTSGLGETQYF.

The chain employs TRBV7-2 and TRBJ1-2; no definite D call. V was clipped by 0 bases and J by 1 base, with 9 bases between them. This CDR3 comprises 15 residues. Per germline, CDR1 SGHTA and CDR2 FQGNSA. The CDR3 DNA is TGTGCCAGCAGCTTAGCCGGGATCATTAACTATGGCTACACCTTC. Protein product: CASSLAGIINYGYTF.